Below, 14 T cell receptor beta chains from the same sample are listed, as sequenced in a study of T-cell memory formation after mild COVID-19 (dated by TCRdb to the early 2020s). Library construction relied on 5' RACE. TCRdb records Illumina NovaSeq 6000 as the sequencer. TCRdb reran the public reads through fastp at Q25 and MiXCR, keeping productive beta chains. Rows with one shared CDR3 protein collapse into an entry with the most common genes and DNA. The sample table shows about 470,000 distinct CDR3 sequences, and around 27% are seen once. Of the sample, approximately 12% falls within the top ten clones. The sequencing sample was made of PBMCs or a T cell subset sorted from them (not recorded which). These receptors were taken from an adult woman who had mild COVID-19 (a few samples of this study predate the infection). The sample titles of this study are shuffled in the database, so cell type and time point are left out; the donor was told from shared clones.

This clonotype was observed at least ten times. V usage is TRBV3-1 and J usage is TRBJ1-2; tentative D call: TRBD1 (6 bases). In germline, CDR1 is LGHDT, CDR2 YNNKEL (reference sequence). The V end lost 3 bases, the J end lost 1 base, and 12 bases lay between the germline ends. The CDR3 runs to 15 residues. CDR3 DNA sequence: TGTGCCAGCAGCCATGGGGACACCCGTAACTATGGCTACACCTTC. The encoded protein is CASSHGDTRNYGYTF.

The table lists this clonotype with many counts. This chain's CDR3 is CASSSLSSYNEQFF. The CDR3 DNA is TGTGCCAGCAGCTCCCTTAGCTCCTACAATGAGCAGTTCTTC. This chain links TRBV7-9 with TRBJ2-1; D is undetermined. Germline V CDR1 and CDR2: SEHNR, FQNEAQ (reference sequence). The CDR3 covers 14 residues. V was trimmed by 4 bases and J by 0 bases, leaving 7 bases between them.

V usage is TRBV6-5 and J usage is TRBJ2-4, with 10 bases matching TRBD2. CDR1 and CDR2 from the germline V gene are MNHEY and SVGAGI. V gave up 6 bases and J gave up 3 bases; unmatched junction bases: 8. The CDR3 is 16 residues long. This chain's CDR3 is CASRSGGVGNKNIQYF. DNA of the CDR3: TGTGCCAGCAGAAGCGGGGGGGTCGGCAACAAAAACATTCAGTACTTC.

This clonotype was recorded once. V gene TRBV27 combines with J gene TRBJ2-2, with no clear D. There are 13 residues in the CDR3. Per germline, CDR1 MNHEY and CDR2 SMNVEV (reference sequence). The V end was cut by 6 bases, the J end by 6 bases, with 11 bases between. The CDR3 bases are TGTGCCAGCAGCCTTATAGGCCCCGGGGAGCTGTTTTTT. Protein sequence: CASSLIGPGELFF.

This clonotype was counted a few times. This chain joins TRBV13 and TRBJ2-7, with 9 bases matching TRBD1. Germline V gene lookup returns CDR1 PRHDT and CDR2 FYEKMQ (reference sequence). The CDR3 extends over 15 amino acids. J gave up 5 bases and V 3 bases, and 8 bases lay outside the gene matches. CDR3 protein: CASSFIGTGPHEQYF. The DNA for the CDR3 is TGTGCCAGCAGCTTCATCGGGACAGGGCCGCACGAGCAGTACTTC.

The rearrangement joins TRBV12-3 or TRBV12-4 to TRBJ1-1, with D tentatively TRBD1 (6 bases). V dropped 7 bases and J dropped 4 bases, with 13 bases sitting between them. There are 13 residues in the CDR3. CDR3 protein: CASKTGRTTEAFF. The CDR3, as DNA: TGTGCCAGCAAAACAGGGAGGACCACTGAAGCTTTCTTT.

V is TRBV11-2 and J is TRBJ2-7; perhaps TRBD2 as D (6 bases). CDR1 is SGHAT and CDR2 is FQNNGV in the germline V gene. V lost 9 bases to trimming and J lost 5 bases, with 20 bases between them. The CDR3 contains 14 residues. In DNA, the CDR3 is TGTGCCAGTAGGGGAGGCGGCGCCTGGGACGAGCAGTACTTC. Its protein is CASRGGGAWDEQYF. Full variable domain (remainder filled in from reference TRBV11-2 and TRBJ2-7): EAGVAQSPRYKIIEKRQSVAFWCNPISGHATLYWYQQILGQGPKLLIQFQNNGVVDDSQLPKDRFSAERLKGVDSTLKIQPAKLEDSAVYLCASRGGGAWDEQYFGPGTRLTVT.

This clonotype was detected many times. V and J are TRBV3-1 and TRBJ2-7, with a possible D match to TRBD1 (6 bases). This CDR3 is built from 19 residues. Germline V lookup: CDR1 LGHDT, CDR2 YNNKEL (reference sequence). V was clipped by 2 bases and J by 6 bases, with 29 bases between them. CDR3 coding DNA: TGTGCCAGCAGCCAACGTCCCCCGGGGACACGTCTGACCAAGGCCGAGCAGTACTTC. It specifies CASSQRPPGTRLTKAEQYF.

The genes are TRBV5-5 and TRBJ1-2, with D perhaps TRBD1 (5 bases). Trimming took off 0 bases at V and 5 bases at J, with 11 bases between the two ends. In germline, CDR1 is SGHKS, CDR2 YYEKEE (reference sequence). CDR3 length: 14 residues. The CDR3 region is CASSLEQGKYGYTF. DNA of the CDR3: TGTGCCAGCAGCTTGGAGCAGGGAAAATATGGCTACACCTTC.

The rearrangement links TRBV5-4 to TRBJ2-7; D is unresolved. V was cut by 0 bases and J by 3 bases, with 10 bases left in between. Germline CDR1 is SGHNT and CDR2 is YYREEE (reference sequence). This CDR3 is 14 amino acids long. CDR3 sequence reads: CASSLDWQHYEQYF. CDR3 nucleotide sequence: TGTGCCAGCAGCTTGGATTGGCAGCACTACGAGCAGTACTTC.

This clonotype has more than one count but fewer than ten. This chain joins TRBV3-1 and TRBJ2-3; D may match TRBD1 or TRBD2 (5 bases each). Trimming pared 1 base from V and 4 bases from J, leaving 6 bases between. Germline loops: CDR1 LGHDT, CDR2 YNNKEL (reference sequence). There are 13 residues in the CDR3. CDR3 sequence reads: CASSQVGPDTQYF. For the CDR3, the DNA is TGTGCCAGCAGCCAAGTGGGACCAGATACGCAGTATTTT.

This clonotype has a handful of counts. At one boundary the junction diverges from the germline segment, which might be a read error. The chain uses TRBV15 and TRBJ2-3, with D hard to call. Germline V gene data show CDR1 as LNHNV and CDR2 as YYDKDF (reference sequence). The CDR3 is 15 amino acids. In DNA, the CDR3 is TGTGCCACCAGCGGAGAGAGAGCAAAGGCGGATACGCAGTATTTT. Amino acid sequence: CATSGERAKADTQYF.

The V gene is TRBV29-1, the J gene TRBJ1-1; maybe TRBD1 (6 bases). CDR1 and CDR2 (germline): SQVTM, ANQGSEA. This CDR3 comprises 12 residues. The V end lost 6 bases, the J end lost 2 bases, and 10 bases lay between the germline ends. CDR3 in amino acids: CSVSDSNTEAFF. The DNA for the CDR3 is TGCAGCGTCTCGGACAGTAACACTGAAGCTTTCTTT.

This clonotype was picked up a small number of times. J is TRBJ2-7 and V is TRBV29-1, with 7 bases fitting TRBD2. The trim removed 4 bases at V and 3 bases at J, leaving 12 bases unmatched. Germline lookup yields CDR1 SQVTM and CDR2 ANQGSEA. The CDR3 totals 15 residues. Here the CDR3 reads CSVALPGGTNYEQYF. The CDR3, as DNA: TGCAGCGTTGCCCTTCCGGGAGGTACGAACTACGAGCAGTACTTC.